Sequencing of this T cell receptor (beta chain) was carried out in a study of graft-versus-host responses after intestinal transplantation. Whole-study context: In this cohort, recipients had multivisceral, liver-intestinal, or isolated intestinal transplants. The recipients all started with anti-thymocyte globulin induction and then took tacrolimus and steroids for 3 to 4 years. Findings and limits, study-wide: Within the allografts of patients who had graft-donor T cell macrochimerism, graft-versus-host to host-versus-graft clonal ratios were high.

Data came from immunoSEQ multiplex PCR; TCRdb stores just in-frame clones and leaves some out. The sample has about 120,000 clones, 95% seen once; the top ten hold 2.5% to 3.5%. The CDR3 is made up of 15 amino acids. V lost 0 bases, J lost 5 bases, and 3 bases stayed unmatched. The V gene's germline CDR1 is SGDLS and CDR2 YYNGEE. Notes on this clone: Its specificity is unknown.

This clonotype was obtained from a human donor who received an intestinal transplant. The rearrangement links TRBV9 to TRBJ2-1; TRBD1 matches at 9 bases. The sequencing here drew on unstimulated CD8+ T cells sorted from spleen or lymph node cells, taken before intestinal transplant. CDR3 amino acids: CASSVVWDRDNEQFF. For the CDR3, the DNA is TGTGCCAGCAGCGTAGTATGGGACAGGGACAATGAGCAGTTCTTC.